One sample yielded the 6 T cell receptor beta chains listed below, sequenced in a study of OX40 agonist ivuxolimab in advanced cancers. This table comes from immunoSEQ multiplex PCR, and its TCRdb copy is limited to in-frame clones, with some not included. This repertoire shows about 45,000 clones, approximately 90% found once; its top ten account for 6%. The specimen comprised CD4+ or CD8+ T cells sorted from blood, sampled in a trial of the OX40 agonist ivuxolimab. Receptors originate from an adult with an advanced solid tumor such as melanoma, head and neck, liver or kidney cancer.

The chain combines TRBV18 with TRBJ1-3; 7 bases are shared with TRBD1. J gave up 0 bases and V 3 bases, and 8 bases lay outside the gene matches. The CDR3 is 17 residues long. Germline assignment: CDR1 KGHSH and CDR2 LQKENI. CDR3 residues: CASSPLPGGSSGNTIYF. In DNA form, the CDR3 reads TGTGCCAGCTCACCTTTGCCAGGGGGAAGCTCTGGAAACACCATATATTTT.

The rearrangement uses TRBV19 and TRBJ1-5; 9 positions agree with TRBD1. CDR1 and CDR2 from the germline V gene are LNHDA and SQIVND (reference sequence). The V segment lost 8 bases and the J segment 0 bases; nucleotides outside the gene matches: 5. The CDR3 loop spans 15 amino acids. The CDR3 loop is CASRDRDYSNQPQHF. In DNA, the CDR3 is TGTGCCAGTCGGGACAGGGACTATAGCAATCAGCCCCAGCATTTT.

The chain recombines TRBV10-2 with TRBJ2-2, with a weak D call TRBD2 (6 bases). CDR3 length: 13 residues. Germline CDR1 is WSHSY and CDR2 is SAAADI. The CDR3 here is CAVGRQMAGELFF. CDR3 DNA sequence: TGCGCGGTCGGGAGACAGATGGCCGGGGAGCTGTTTTTT.

The CDR3 loop reads CASSSGLLYNEQFF. In nucleotides, the CDR3 is TGTGCCAGCAGTTCAGGGCTCTTGTACAATGAGCAGTTCTTC. This sequence joins TRBV27 and TRBJ2-1; D perhaps matches TRBD1 (5 bases). Trimming took 4 bases from V and 4 from J, leaving 11 bases between them. CDR1 is MNHEY, CDR2 SMNVEV, per germline (reference sequence). The CDR3 has 14 amino acids.

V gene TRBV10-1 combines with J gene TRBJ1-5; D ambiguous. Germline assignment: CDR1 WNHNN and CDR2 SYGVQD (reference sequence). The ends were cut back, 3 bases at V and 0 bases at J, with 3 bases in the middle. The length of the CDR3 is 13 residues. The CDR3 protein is CASSEGSNQPQHF. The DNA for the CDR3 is TGCGCCAGCAGTGAAGGTAGCAATCAGCCCCAGCATTTT.

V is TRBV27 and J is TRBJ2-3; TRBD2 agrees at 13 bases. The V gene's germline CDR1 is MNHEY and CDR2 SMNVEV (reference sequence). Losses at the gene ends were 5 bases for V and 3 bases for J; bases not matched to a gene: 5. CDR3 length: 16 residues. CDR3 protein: CASSPRTSGGTDTQYF. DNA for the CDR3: TGTGCCAGCAGTCCCCGGACTAGCGGGGGAACAGATACGCAGTATTTT.